This entry lists 3 T cell receptor beta chains sequenced from one sample in a study of tissue T cells after allogeneic stem cell transplantation. Time point of the sample: mouse harvest day 7 after allogeneic transplant. Mouse grafts combined 10^7 T-cell-depleted bone marrow cells with 10^6 splenic CD5+ T cells. TCRdb keeps only in-frame clones here, not all; method: immunoSEQ multiplex PCR. Among 9,000 to 9,500 clones listed, 47% were seen once. The specimen sequenced was gut tissue. The receptors shown here come from a female BALB/c mouse given C57BL/6 T cells with graft-versus-host disease after an allogeneic hematopoietic cell transplant.

This clone was observed a few times. Germline and genes here are mouse. Coverage ceases 1 residue before the CDR3 finishes, and the germline J gene fills in the end. V gene TRBV26 combines with J gene TRBJ2-1, with 11 bases fitting TRBD2. The ends lost 0 bases at V and 6 bases at J; junction bases unmatched: 1. CDR3 size: 15 residues. The germline CDR1 and CDR2 sequences are KGHPV and FQNQEV (reference sequence). The CDR3 loop is CASSLSGLGGAEQFF. CDR3 DNA (partial): TGTGCCAGCAGTCTGTCAGGACTGGGGGGTGCTGAGCAGTTC.

This clone was counted only a few times. Any gene name here is a mouse gene name. The missing CDR3 end, 1 residue past where the read stops, is filled in from the germline J gene. This chain uses TRBV31 with TRBJ2-4; D unclear. The V end lost 0 bases, the J end lost 1 base, and 11 bases lay between the germline ends. Germline CDR1 GKSSPN, CDR2 SITVG. The CDR3 is 15 residues long. This CDR3 is CAWSLEAFGQNTLYF. The covered CDR3 bases are TGTGCCTGGAGTCTAGAGGCCTTCGGTCAAAACACCTTGTAC.

As concerns this clone: These gene names are mouse names. The read gets to within 1 residue of the CDR3 end, and the germline J gene fills in the rest. The V gene is TRBV13-1, the J gene TRBJ2-4; 11 nucleotides line up with TRBD2. Germline V gene sequence: CDR1 NSHNY, CDR2 SYGAGN. The trim removed 8 bases at V and 0 bases at J, leaving 5 bases unmatched. This CDR3 contains 15 residues. The CDR3 protein is CARPGLGVSQNTLYF. The part of the CDR3 DNA that was read is TGTGCCAGACCGGGACTGGGGGTTAGTCAAAACACCTTGTAC.